These 5 T cell receptor beta chains were sequenced from one sample in a study of cytomegalovirus exposure and HLA in healthy donors (dated by TCRdb to 2015 to 2018). The library was made by the immunoSEQ multiplex PCR assay. For the multiplex PCR, a mixture combining 60 forward primers for TCR Vbeta segments and 13 reverse primers for TCR Jbeta segments was used. TCRdb provides this immuneACCESS table in a form limited to in-frame rearrangements. Some clones are lacking; in checked studies, under half of them reflect an unresolved V gene, and why the rest are absent is not known. The sample table lists tens of thousands of clones, 65% to 70% of them with a count of one. The ten largest clones capture about 14% of the sample. Sequencing was carried out using PBMCs. These receptors came from a male donor in good health and CMV-seropositive.

J is TRBJ2-3 and V is TRBV6-5; D may be TRBD1 (5 bases). CDR1 and CDR2 (germline): MNHEY, SVGAGI. The CDR3 is 15 residues long. V was clipped by 0 bases and J by 2 bases, with 9 bases between them. The CDR3 protein is CASSYSGRITDTQYF. The CDR3 DNA is TGTGCCAGCAGTTACTCGGGGCGCATCACAGATACGCAGTATTTT.

The chain links TRBV6-5 to TRBJ1-3; no firm D call. The CDR3 loop spans 14 amino acids. V was shortened by 2 bases and J by 0 bases, with 5 bases between the two germline ends. Germline CDR1 and CDR2: MNHEY and SVGAGI. CDR3 sequence: CASSYVGSGNTIYF. CDR3 nucleotide sequence: TGTGCCAGCAGTTACGTCGGCTCTGGAAACACCATATATTTT.

This clone was observed a few times. The chain joins TRBV2 to TRBJ2-5, with 10 bases fitting TRBD2. The CDR3 is 15 residues long. Germline CDR1 and CDR2: SNHLY and FYNNEI. V lost 8 bases and J lost 2; bases outside the gene matches: 8. CDR3 region: CASVPEGLAQETQYF. The CDR3 coding sequence is TGTGCCAGCGTTCCAGAGGGACTAGCGCAAGAGACCCAGTACTTC.

This clone was counted between two and nine times. V gene TRBV5-1 combines with J gene TRBJ1-3; D gene unclear. Per the germline V gene, CDR1 is SGHRS and CDR2 is YFSETQ. The V end lost 0 bases, the J end lost 4 bases, and 11 bases lay between the germline ends. The CDR3 consists of 15 residues. CDR3 amino acids: CASSLGSGLGNTIYF. The CDR3 nucleotides read TGCGCCAGCAGCTTGGGCAGCGGACTGGGAAACACCATATATTTT.

The sample holds one count of this clone. This sequence joins TRBV5-1 and TRBJ2-2; 7 positions match TRBD1. The CDR3 runs 14 residues. V lost 7 bases and J lost 4; bases outside the gene matches: 7. Germline V lookup: CDR1 SGHRS, CDR2 YFSETQ. The CDR3, as DNA: TGCGCCAGCCGAGCCGGGACAGCCACCGGGGAGCTGTTTTTT. Its translation is CASRAGTATGELFF. The whole variable domain, remainder taken from reference TRBV5-1 and TRBJ2-2, is KAGVTQTPRYLIKTRGQQVTLSCSPISGHRSVSWYQQTPGQGLQFLFEYFSETQRNKGNFPGRFSGRQFSNSRSEMNVSTLELGDSALYLCASRAGTATGELFFGEGSRLTVL.